Following are 17 T cell receptor beta chains from one sample sequenced in a study of blood T cell repertoires in COVID-19. Sequencing used immunoSEQ multiplex PCR; TCRdb keeps in-frame clones, though not all of them. The table has about 240,000 clones, around 81% seen once; the top ten hold around 7%. The sample taken for sequencing was peripheral blood. Source of these receptors: a woman older than 75 with COVID-19, enrolled during active disease.

The chain couples TRBV11-2 to TRBJ2-7; 12 bases match TRBD2. CDR1 SGHAT and CDR2 FQNNGV come from the germline V gene. This CDR3 spans 15 amino acids. The ends lost 4 bases at V and 4 bases at J; junction bases unmatched: 5. The CDR3 here is CASSSRLAGVYEQYF. The CDR3 DNA is TGTGCCAGCAGCTCCCGACTAGCGGGAGTATACGAGCAGTACTTC.

V is TRBV6-1 and J is TRBJ1-5, with 8 positions matching TRBD1. Germline values: CDR1 MNHNS, CDR2 SASEGT. The CDR3 loop spans 16 amino acids. V dropped 0 bases and J dropped 3; count of bases not matched to a gene: 4. The CDR3 region has the DNA TGTGCCAGCAGTGAAGCTTGGACAGGGATCAATCAGCCCCAGCATTTT. Its protein is CASSEAWTGINQPQHF.

This clone was seen more than once but under ten times. V is TRBV5-5 and J is TRBJ1-2; unclear D gene. Germline V gives CDR1 SGHKS, CDR2 YYEKEE (reference sequence). Trimming removed 0 bases from V and 3 bases from J, with 12 bases in between. CDR3 length equals 15 residues. This CDR3 reads CASSLALRGDYGYTF. The CDR3 DNA is TGTGCCAGCAGCTTGGCCCTCCGGGGAGACTATGGCTACACCTTC.

This sequence joins TRBV5-4 and TRBJ1-1; maybe TRBD1 (6 bases). CDR1 SGHNT and CDR2 YYREEE come from the germline V gene (reference sequence). CDR3 length: 15 amino acids. The V end lost 3 bases, the J end lost 0 bases, and 12 bases lay between the germline ends. The CDR3 loop is CASSSRQAMNTEAFF. The CDR3 DNA reads as TGTGCCAGCAGCTCGAGACAGGCCATGAACACTGAAGCTTTCTTT.

The chain combines TRBV4-1 with TRBJ1-5; D is perhaps TRBD1 (5 bases). The CDR3 spans 15 residues. V shed 6 bases and J shed 0 bases, with 12 bases lying between them. The germline V gene has CDR1 MGHRA and CDR2 YSYEKL. CDR3 sequence (DNA): TGCGCCAGCAGACCGACAGACAATAGCAATCAGCCCCAGCATTTT. Translated: CASRPTDNSNQPQHF.

V and J are TRBV18 and TRBJ2-5, with 8 bases fitting TRBD2. Losses at the gene ends were 6 bases for V and 2 bases for J; bases not matched to a gene: 5. This CDR3 region has 14 residues. CDR1 KGHSH and CDR2 LQKENI come from the germline V gene. The CDR3 sequence: CASSTGGAQETQYF. As DNA, the CDR3 is TGTGCCAGCTCGACCGGGGGGGCTCAAGAGACCCAGTACTTC.

V is TRBV7-9 and J is TRBJ2-3; 7 bases align to TRBD1. Germline loops: CDR1 SEHNR, CDR2 FQNEAQ (reference sequence). The CDR3 has 13 residues. With V trimmed by 5 bases and J by 4 bases, 3 bases remained unmatched. In nucleotides, the CDR3 is TGTGCCAGCAGCCTAACAGGGGCAGATACGCAGTATTTT. As protein: CASSLTGADTQYF.

This chain joins TRBV11-2 and TRBJ2-1; 7 positions agree with TRBD2. The CDR3 sequence is 15 residues long. V dropped 2 bases and J dropped 4; count of bases not matched to a gene: 5. Per the germline V gene, CDR1 is SGHAT and CDR2 is FQNNGV. The DNA for the CDR3 is TGTGCCAGCAGCTTAATCACTAGCGCTTACAATGAGCAGTTCTTC. Protein product: CASSLITSAYNEQFF. The complete variable domain, with remaining parts taken from reference TRBV11-2 and TRBJ2-1, reads EAGVAQSPRYKIIEKRQSVAFWCNPISGHATLYWYQQILGQGPKLLIQFQNNGVVDDSQLPKDRFSAERLKGVDSTLKIQPAKLEDSAVYLCASSLITSAYNEQFFGPGTRLTVL.

The V and J genes are TRBV19 and TRBJ2-3; 10 nucleotides agree with TRBD2. Germline-derived CDR1 and CDR2 are LNHDA and SQIVND (reference sequence). CDR3 length: 15 residues. The ends lost 5 bases at V and 3 bases at J; junction bases unmatched: 5. The CDR3 loop reads CASSALAGVTDTQYF. CDR3 DNA: TGTGCCAGTAGTGCCCTAGCGGGAGTTACAGATACGCAGTATTTT. Together with reference TRBV19 and TRBJ2-3, the CDR3 gives the full variable domain: DGGITQSPKYLFRKEGQNVTLSCEQNLNHDAMYWYRQDPGQGLRLIYYSQIVNDFQKGDIAEGYSVSREKKESFPLTVTSAQKNPTAFYLCASSALAGVTDTQYFGPGTRLTVL.

This chain uses TRBV6-5 with TRBJ1-5, with 9 bases matching TRBD1. This CDR3 spans 15 amino acids. Germline V lookup: CDR1 MNHEY, CDR2 SVGAGI. The ends lost 6 bases at V and 1 base at J; junction bases unmatched: 4. The CDR3 sequence: CASRKQGASNQPQHF. The CDR3 DNA sequence: TGTGCCAGCAGAAAACAGGGGGCAAGCAATCAGCCCCAGCATTTT.

The rearrangement joins TRBV7-2 to TRBJ1-1; D uncertain. Germline assignment: CDR1 SGHTA and CDR2 FQGNSA. Trimming shortened V by 3 bases and J by 4 bases, and 15 bases separated the two germline ends. The CDR3 length is 15 residues. This CDR3 reads CASSFTARGITEAFF. The DNA of the CDR3 is TGTGCCAGCAGCTTTACGGCGAGAGGAATCACTGAAGCTTTCTTT.

The chain employs TRBV18 and TRBJ2-1; the D is unclear. This CDR3 contains 14 residues. Between the trimmed V and J ends, which lost 3 bases and 0 bases, there was a span of 6 bases. Germline V CDR1 and CDR2: KGHSH, LQKENI. CDR3 bases: TGTGCCAGCTCACCCTCTAGCTCCTACAATGAGCAGTTCTTC. As protein: CASSPSSSYNEQFF.

This rearrangement joins TRBV7-8 to TRBJ1-2; maybe TRBD1 (5 bases). Trimming took 5 bases from V and 8 from J, leaving 15 bases between them. The CDR3 is made up of 13 amino acids. Looked up from germline, CDR1 is SGHVS and CDR2 is FQNEAQ. This CDR3 reads CASSIQQDYGYTF. The CDR3 DNA is TGTGCCAGCAGCATACAACAGGATTACGGCTACACCTTC.

This rearrangement joins TRBV13 to TRBJ2-2, with D unclear. The CDR3 spans 11 residues. With 2 bases removed from V and 11 bases from J, the gap between germline ends came to 6 bases. Germline CDR1 is PRHDT and CDR2 is FYEKMQ (reference sequence). The CDR3 region has the DNA TGTGCCAGCAGCTTACGAGCAGAGCTGTTTTTT. Translating it yields CASSLRAELFF.

With regard to this clone: The identical CDR3 is also encoded by other nucleotide sequences in the sample. This rearrangement joins TRBV5-5 to TRBJ1-5; D is undetermined. With 0 bases removed from V and 4 bases from J, the gap between germline ends came to 8 bases. The germline V gene encodes CDR1 SGHKS and CDR2 YYEKEE (reference sequence). CDR3 length: 14 amino acids. This CDR3 is CASSLGTGNQPQHF. DNA of the CDR3: TGTGCCAGCAGCTTGGGGACGGGAAATCAGCCCCAGCATTTT.

The rearrangement uses TRBV19 and TRBJ1-2; TRBD1 matches at 7 bases. With V trimmed by 5 bases and J by 6 bases, 9 bases remained unmatched. Germline CDR1 and CDR2: LNHDA and SQIVND (reference sequence). The CDR3 totals 14 residues. CDR3 sequence reads: CASSVGTDHDGYTF. The CDR3 nucleotides read TGTGCCAGTAGTGTCGGGACAGACCATGATGGCTACACCTTC.

This sequence joins TRBV3-1 (or the pseudogene TRBV3-2) and TRBJ2-7; no reliable D call. The V and J ends lost 8 bases and 3 bases respectively, with 11 bases between them. This CDR3 is built from 12 residues. From germline, CDR1 is LGHDT and CDR2 YNNKEL (reference sequence). For the CDR3, the DNA is TGTGCCAGCCGGAGAGCTGGCTACGAGCAGTACTTC. Protein: CASRRAGYEQYF.